The source of this T cell receptor beta chain is a study of blood T cells in healthy people across ages. Study-level points and caveats: Age showed a roughly linear inverse relationship with TCR beta diversity per million T cells.

With a J-beta primer mix and a sample-barcoded 5' primer, a second PCR ran about 6 to 11 cycles. Researchers report that a template-switch adaptor with 12 random nucleotides tagged each cDNA molecule. Researchers report that each sample yielded at least 3 million CDR3-containing paired-end reads. TCRdb re-called the 5' RACE reads through MiXCR, storing one row per CDR3 protein. This sample has roughly 800,000 distinct CDR3 sequences; less than 70% occur once, and the top ten carry around 41%. Extracted total RNA amounted to at least 6 micrograms for each sample. Concerning this clonotype itself: Its target is not known.

The source of this sequence is a man older than 75 in good health. The sequenced sample consisted of blood.

CDR3 bases: TGTGCCAGCAGCCCCCGCCCCCTAGGAATCGGAGCCCACGAGCAGTACTTC. Translated: CASSPRPLGIGAHEQYF. The chain combines TRBV3-1 with TRBJ2-7; D not certain. The CDR3 covers 17 residues. V was clipped by 4 bases and J by 5 bases, with 24 bases between them. Germline CDR1 LGHDT, CDR2 YNNKEL (reference sequence).